The 9 T cell receptor beta chains below come from one sample, sequenced in a study of blood T cell repertoires in COVID-19. The assay was immunoSEQ multiplex PCR, and TCRdb's table has in-frame clones only and misses some. The sample holds 65,000 to 95,000 clones, roughly 92% seen once. Specimen: peripheral blood. The receptors here all came from a man aged 50 to 60 with COVID-19, enrolled during active disease.

The chain carries TRBV15 and TRBJ2-5; perhaps TRBD2 as D (6 bases). V was trimmed by 1 base and J by 5 bases, leaving 11 bases between them. The CDR3 contains 14 residues. Germline CDR1 and CDR2: LNHNV and YYDKDF (reference sequence). CDR3 protein: CATSRAGGTETQYF. CDR3 nucleotides: TGTGCCACCAGCAGAGCAGGCGGGACTGAGACCCAGTACTTC.

This clone showed up just a few times. Other DNA sequences in this sample translate to the same CDR3. This sequence joins TRBV18 and TRBJ1-1; TRBD1 agrees at 11 bases. Germline V CDR1 and CDR2: KGHSH, LQKENI. CDR3 length equals 14 residues. Trimming at V came to 3 bases and at J to 4 bases, leaving 1 base not matched to a gene. In nucleotides, the CDR3 is TGTGCCAGCTCACCCGGGACAGGGGGCACTGAAGCTTTCTTT. Protein sequence: CASSPGTGGTEAFF. Looking up the rest from reference TRBV18 and TRBJ1-1 gives the full variable domain: NAGVMQNPRHLVRRRGQEARLRCSPMKGHSHVYWYRQLPEEGLKFMVYLQKENIIDESGMPKERFSAEFPKEGPSILRIQQVVRGDSAAYFCASSPGTGGTEAFFGQGTRLTVV.

This chain uses TRBV9 with TRBJ2-6; D unclear. V was shortened by 0 bases and J by 1 base, with 5 bases between the two germline ends. The germline V gene has CDR1 SGDLS and CDR2 YYNGEE. The CDR3 consists of 15 residues. The CDR3 DNA reads TGTGCCAGCAGCGTAGACCTATCTGGGGCCAACGTCCTGACTTTC. Its translation is CASSVDLSGANVLTF.

This clone was seen only once. The V call is TRBV14, the J call TRBJ2-1; TRBD2 is a possible D gene (5 bases). The CDR3 consists of 15 residues. Germline values: CDR1 SGHDN, CDR2 FVKESK. V was cut by 1 base and J by 3 bases, with 10 bases left in between. The CDR3 spells CASSQVVTSYNEQFF. CDR3 bases: TGTGCCAGCAGCCAAGTAGTAACTAGCTACAATGAGCAGTTCTTC.

The J gene is TRBJ2-3, the V gene TRBV18; TRBD2 aligns across 9 bases. CDR3 size: 13 residues. Germline CDR1 and CDR2: KGHSH and LQKENI. Germline trimming cut 6 bases from V and 4 bases from J; bases unmatched to any gene: 2. The CDR3 coding sequence is TGTGCCAGCTCGACTAGCGGCCCAGATACGCAGTATTTT. Its translation: CASSTSGPDTQYF.

The rearrangement uses TRBV9 and TRBJ2-1; TRBD1 aligns across 7 bases. Germline CDR1 is SGDLS and CDR2 is YYNGEE. Unmatched junction bases numbered 1, after V lost 1 base and J lost 0 bases. The length of the CDR3 is 15 residues. CDR3 loop: CASSVSGGSYNEQFF. The CDR3 nucleotides are TGTGCCAGCAGCGTATCAGGGGGCTCCTACAATGAGCAGTTCTTC.

V usage is TRBV6-5 and J usage is TRBJ2-1; 13 nucleotides line up with TRBD2. Germline V gene lookup returns CDR1 MNHEY and CDR2 SVGAGI. Trimming cost V 4 bases and J 5 bases; bases outside gene matches: 5. The CDR3 has 16 amino acids. The CDR3 is CASSSWTSGSHNEQFF. The CDR3 bases are TGTGCCAGCAGTTCTTGGACTAGCGGGAGCCACAATGAGCAGTTCTTC.

CDR3 loop: CAISKTSTDTQYF. The CDR3 bases are TGTGCCATCAGCAAAACTAGCACAGATACGCAGTATTTT. V usage is TRBV10-3 and J usage is TRBJ2-3; D uncertain. Trimming cost V 6 bases and J 0 bases, with 7 bases left between them. This CDR3 is 13 amino acids long. Germline V gene lookup returns CDR1 ENHRY and CDR2 SYGVKD.

This clone was observed once. The V call is TRBV7-2, the J call TRBJ2-1; D possibly corresponds to TRBD2 (6 bases). V lost 1 base and J 6 bases, leaving 19 bases between the germline ends. This CDR3 region has 17 residues. Germline V lookup: CDR1 SGHTA, CDR2 FQGNSA. CDR3 nucleotide sequence: TGTGCCAGCAGCTTAGGAAGTGGAGCGGGTGGCCCCAATGAGCAGTTCTTC. Protein sequence: CASSLGSGAGGPNEQFF.